The 7 T cell receptor beta chains listed next were all sequenced from one sample in a study of T cells in Graves' hyperthyroidism and ophthalmopathy. RNA transcripts served as the template for amplifying TCR beta CDR3 regions. TCR CDR3 regions were first amplified by RT-PCR with HTBI primers. TCRdb analysed the multiplex PCR reads with MiXCR anew, one entry per CDR3 protein. There are hundreds of thousands of distinct CDR3 sequences in the sample; roughly 15% occur only once, and less than 35% lies in the top ten. The material sequenced was blood. All receptors derive from a woman under 30 with Graves' ophthalmopathy.

This clonotype was found many times. The rearrangement links TRBV11-3 to TRBJ2-1; 9 nucleotides line up with TRBD2. J gave up 3 bases and V 2 bases, and 2 bases lay outside the gene matches. This CDR3 contains 15 residues. Per the germline V gene, CDR1 is SGHNT and CDR2 is YENEEA. CDR3 amino acids: CASSLLAGLYNEQFF. The DNA of the CDR3 is TGTGCCAGCAGCTTACTAGCGGGGCTCTACAATGAGCAGTTCTTC.

On this clonotype itself: Given a much more abundant clone one base away, this may be a read error. This chain uses TRBV24-1 with TRBJ2-1, with TRBD1 as a possible D gene (5 bases). Trimming stripped 1 base from V and 7 bases from J, with 16 bases between. In germline, CDR1 is KGHDR, CDR2 SFDVKD. The CDR3 has 16 residues. The CDR3 DNA reads as TGTGCCACCAGTGATTTTCAGCAGGGCGGAGTAAATGAGCAGTTCTTC. Protein product: CATSDFQQGGVNEQFF.

This clonotype was seen a few times. This chain connects TRBV5-1 to TRBJ1-3; 9 bases match TRBD1. The germline V gene has CDR1 SGHRS and CDR2 YFSETQ. The CDR3 covers 16 residues. J was trimmed by 4 bases and V by 4 bases; bases with no gene match: 9. In nucleotides, the CDR3 is TGCGCCAGCAGCCCGAACCCGACAGGGGGAGGAAACACCATATATTTT. This sequence encodes CASSPNPTGGGNTIYF.

The chain employs TRBV10-1 and TRBJ2-1; 7 bases fit TRBD2. Per the germline V gene, CDR1 is WNHNN and CDR2 is SYGVQD (reference sequence). Germline trimming cut 5 bases from V and 7 bases from J; bases unmatched to any gene: 8. The CDR3 consists of 14 residues. This CDR3 is CASSRAGRVNEQFF. The CDR3 nucleotides are TGCGCCAGCAGTCGAGCGGGAAGGGTAAATGAGCAGTTCTTC.

The table lists this clonotype with many counts. V usage is TRBV3-1 and J usage is TRBJ1-1; D is perhaps TRBD1 (5 bases). V lost 4 bases and J 5 bases, leaving 17 bases between the germline ends. The germline V gene has CDR1 LGHDT and CDR2 YNNKEL (reference sequence). The CDR3 loop spans 15 amino acids. The CDR3 reads CASSLKGRGETEAFF. In DNA form, the CDR3 reads TGTGCCAGCAGCCTGAAGGGGCGAGGGGAAACTGAAGCTTTCTTT.

This clonotype was detected many times. The chain combines TRBV3-1 with TRBJ1-1, with D unclear. The CDR3 contains 14 residues. Germline-derived CDR1 and CDR2 are LGHDT and YNNKEL (reference sequence). V lost 4 bases, J lost 5 bases, and 14 bases lay in between. CDR3 in DNA: TGTGCCAGCAGCCGTAATCGTGGAGGAACTGAAGCTTTCTTT. Translation: CASSRNRGGTEAFF.

On this clonotype itself: This may arise from a read error, as a much more abundant clone is one base away. This chain links TRBV6-1 with TRBJ2-5; tentatively, D is TRBD1 or TRBD2 (5 bases each). Germline V gene sequence: CDR1 MNHNS, CDR2 SASEGT. The CDR3 consists of 15 residues. In nucleotides, the CDR3 is TGTACCAGCCGGATGGGACGGCCGGCGCAAGAGACCCAGTACTTC. Its translation is CTSRMGRPAQETQYF.